This T cell receptor beta chain appears in the sequencing data of a study of T cells in women clearing cervical HPV infection. Germline loops: CDR1 MGHRA, CDR2 YSYEKL. The CDR3 extends over 16 amino acids. V lost 0 bases, J lost 3 bases, and 8 bases stayed unmatched. As for this clone: The sequenced fragment ends 3 residues before the CDR3 boundary, so the rest is inferred from the germline J gene.

Here immunoSEQ multiplex PCR was the method, and the copy in TCRdb shows in-frame clones only, minus some. This repertoire comprises roughly 30,000 clones; its ten largest clones make up roughly 3.6%. Sequencing was done on a sample of blood buffy coat. This clonotype originated in a woman aged 18-70 years with a cervical HPV16 infection that either progressed to CIN3+ or cleared (not recorded which). The chain links TRBV4-1 to TRBJ2-7, with TRBD2 matching over 7 bases. This CDR3 is CASSQDNGGLVYEQYF. The covered CDR3 bases are TGCGCCAGCAGCCAAGATAACGGGGGGTTGGTCTACGAG.